This T cell receptor beta chain originates from a study of spatial heterogeneity in lung cancer (dated by TCRdb to between 2017 and 2020). The study in broad terms: Beta-chain transcripts were consistently detected in greater numbers than alpha-chain transcripts, which likely reflects a higher abundance of beta-chain transcripts. In the raw uncorrected reads, each unique combination of TCR and UMI appeared more than ten times on average. In non-small cell lung cancer, the study quantitatively compared TCR alpha and beta repertoires across several tumor regions, matched nontumor lung, and blood. Nonsynonymous mutation counts, determined by whole-exome sequencing of tumor tissue, were related to features of the TCR repertoire. Both alpha and beta chains were TCR-sequenced in 200 to 250 tumor regions, 64 matched nontumor lung samples and roughly 54 PBMC samples obtained at surgery. Paper-wide results and their limitations: Additional single-cell paired TCR alpha and beta sequencing was considered necessary to confirm, at a functional level, the hypothesis that regional TCRs recognize regional mutations. Ubiquitous expanded tumor TCRs showed up in blood more often at tumor resection than at routine follow-up.

About this clonotype itself: Its specific antigen is unknown. One base away there is no much larger clone; base qualities are not given.

Libraries were constructed by 5' RACE. These reads were obtained on a NextSeq 500. In the TCR library protocol, a unique molecular identifier was attached to each TCR cDNA molecule so that PCR and sequencing errors could be corrected. On the study's bioinformatics: Decombinator tools were used for TCR identification, UMI-based error correction and CDR3 extraction. Expanded TCRs were defined as those above a frequency of 2 per 1,000, corresponding to the top 1% of the tumor frequency distribution. Renyi diversity was calculated using the R vegan package after each repertoire was subsampled 100 times to 5,000 TCRs. CDR3 similarity networks were built from amino acid triplet string-kernel similarity, connecting CDR3s with pairwise similarity above 0.82. TCRdb applied fastp at Q25 and MiXCR to the public reads, then kept only in-frame beta chains. Under each unique CDR3 protein, matching rows form one entry showing the most common genes and DNA. TCRdb assigned the V and J calls; the authors' analysis was not used. The sample records around 75,000 distinct CDR3 sequences, roughly 13% of which are singletons. Of the sample, 6.5% to 7.5% is held by the ten largest clones.

This specimen's time point label, per the study, means: sample taken at primary tumor resection. Whole RNA extracted from tumor and nontumor lung tissue, or from cryopreserved PBMC samples, was used for TCR sequencing without cell sorting. Samples were obtained from over 70 patients with early-stage, untreated non-small cell lung cancer from the lung TRACERx cohort. Only patients with enough RNA available from two or more tumor regions were chosen for TCR sequencing. The starting material was PBMCs, obtained at surgery. The sequence came from a male donor with early-stage non-small cell lung cancer.

At the DNA level, the sequence is TGTGCCAGCAGCTTAGTTGGGCTCGGCGAGCAGTACTTC. This gives the protein CASSLVGLGEQYF. Recombination connected TRBV7-2 to TRBJ2-7; a confident D gene designation cannot be given. The cysteine opens and the phenylalanine closes a CDR3 of 13 amino acids. The DNA shown is the 39-base CDR3, in frame from base 1. V gives up 1 base and J gives up 6 bases, and the segment between their germline ends measures 10 bases. The germline V gene yields SGHTA for CDR1 and FQGNSA for CDR2.